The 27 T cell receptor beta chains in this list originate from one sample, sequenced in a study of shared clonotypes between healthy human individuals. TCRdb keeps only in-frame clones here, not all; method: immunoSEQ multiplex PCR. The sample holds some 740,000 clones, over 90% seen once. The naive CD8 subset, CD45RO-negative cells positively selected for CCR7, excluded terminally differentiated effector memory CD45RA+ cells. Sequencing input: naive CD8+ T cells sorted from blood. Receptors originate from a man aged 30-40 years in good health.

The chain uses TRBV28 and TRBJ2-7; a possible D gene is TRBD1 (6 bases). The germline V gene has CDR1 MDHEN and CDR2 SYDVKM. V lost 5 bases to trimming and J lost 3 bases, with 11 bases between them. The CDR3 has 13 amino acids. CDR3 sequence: CASSHRDVYEQYF. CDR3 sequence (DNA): TGTGCCAGCAGTCACAGGGACGTCTACGAGCAGTACTTC.

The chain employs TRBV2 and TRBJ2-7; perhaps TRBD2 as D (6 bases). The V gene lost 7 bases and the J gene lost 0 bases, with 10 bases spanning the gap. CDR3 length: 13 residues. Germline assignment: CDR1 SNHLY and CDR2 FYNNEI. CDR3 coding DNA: TGTGCCAGCACGAGGACTACCTCCTACGAGCAGTACTTC. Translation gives CASTRTTSYEQYF.

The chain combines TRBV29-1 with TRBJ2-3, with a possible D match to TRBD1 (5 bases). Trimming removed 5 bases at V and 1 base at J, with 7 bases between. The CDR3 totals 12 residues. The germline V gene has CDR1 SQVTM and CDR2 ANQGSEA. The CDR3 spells CSVPRGTDTQYF. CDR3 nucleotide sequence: TGCAGCGTTCCCAGGGGCACAGATACGCAGTATTTT.

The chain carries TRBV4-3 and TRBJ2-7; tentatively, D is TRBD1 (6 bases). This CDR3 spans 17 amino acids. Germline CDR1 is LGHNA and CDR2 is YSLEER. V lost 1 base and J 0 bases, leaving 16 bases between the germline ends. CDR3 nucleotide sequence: TGCGCCAGCAGCCAAGGCTTTCGACAGGACCGCTCCTACGAGCAGTACTTC. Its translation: CASSQGFRQDRSYEQYF.

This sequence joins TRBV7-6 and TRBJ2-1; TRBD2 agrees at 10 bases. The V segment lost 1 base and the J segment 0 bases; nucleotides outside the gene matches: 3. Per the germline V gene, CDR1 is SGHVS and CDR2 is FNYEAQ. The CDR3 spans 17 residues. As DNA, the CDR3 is TGTGCCAGCAGCTTAGAAGCTAGCGGGAGCTCCTACAATGAGCAGTTCTTC. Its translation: CASSLEASGSSYNEQFF.

CDR3 in DNA: TGTGCCAGCAGTGAGAGCACAGGGGGCACGAACACCGGGGAGCTGTTTTTT. It encodes CASSESTGGTNTGELFF. The rearrangement links TRBV25-1 to TRBJ2-2, with 9 bases aligning to TRBD1. Germline V CDR1 and CDR2: MGHDK, SYGVNS. CDR3 length equals 17 residues. Unmatched junction bases numbered 5, after V lost 3 bases and J lost 0 bases.

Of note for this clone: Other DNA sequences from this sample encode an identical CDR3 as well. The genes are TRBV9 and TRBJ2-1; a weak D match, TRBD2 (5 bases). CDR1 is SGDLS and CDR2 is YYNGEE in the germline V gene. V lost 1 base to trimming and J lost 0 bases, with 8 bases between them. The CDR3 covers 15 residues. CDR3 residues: CASSVSGFSYNEQFF. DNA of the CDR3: TGTGCCAGCAGCGTAAGCGGTTTCTCCTACAATGAGCAGTTCTTC. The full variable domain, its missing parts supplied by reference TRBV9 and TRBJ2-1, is DSGVTQTPKHLITATGQRVTLRCSPRSGDLSVYWYQQSLDQGLQFLIQYYNGEERAKGNILERFSAQQFPDLHSELNLSSLELGDSALYFCASSVSGFSYNEQFFGPGTRLTVL.

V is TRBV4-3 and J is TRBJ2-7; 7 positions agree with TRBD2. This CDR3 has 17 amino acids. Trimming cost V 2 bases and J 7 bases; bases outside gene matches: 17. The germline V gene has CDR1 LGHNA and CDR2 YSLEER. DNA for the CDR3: TGCGCCAGCAGCCAAAAACCGACCGGGACTACCCCTCAAGAGCAGTACTTC. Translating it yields CASSQKPTGTTPQEQYF.

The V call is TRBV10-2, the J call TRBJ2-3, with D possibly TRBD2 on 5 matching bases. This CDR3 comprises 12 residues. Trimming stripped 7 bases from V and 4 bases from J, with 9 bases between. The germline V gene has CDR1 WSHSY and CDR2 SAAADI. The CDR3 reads CASTRRPDTQYF. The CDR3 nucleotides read TGCGCCAGCACGAGGAGGCCAGATACGCAGTATTTT.

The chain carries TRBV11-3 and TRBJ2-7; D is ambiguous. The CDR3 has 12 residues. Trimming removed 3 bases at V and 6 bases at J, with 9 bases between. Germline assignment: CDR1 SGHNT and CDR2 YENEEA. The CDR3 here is CASSFFYGEQYF. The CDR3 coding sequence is TGTGCCAGCAGCTTTTTCTATGGCGAGCAGTACTTC. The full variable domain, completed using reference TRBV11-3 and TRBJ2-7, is EAGVVQSPRYKIIEKKQPVAFWCNPISGHNTLYWYLQNLGQGPELLIRYENEEAVDDSQLPKDRFSAERLKGVDSTLKIQPAELGDSAVYLCASSFFYGEQYFGPGTRLTVT.

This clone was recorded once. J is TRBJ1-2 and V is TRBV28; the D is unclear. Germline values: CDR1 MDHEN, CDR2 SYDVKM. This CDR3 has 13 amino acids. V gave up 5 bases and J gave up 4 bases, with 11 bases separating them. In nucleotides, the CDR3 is TGTGCCAGCAGTATGGACGGACTCTATGGCTACACCTTC. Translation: CASSMDGLYGYTF.

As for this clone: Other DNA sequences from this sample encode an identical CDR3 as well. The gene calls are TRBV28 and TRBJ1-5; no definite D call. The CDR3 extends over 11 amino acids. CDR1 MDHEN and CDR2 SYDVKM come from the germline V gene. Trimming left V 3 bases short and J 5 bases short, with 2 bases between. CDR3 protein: CASSLYQPQHF. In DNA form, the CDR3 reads TGTGCCAGCAGTTTGTATCAGCCCCAGCATTTT.

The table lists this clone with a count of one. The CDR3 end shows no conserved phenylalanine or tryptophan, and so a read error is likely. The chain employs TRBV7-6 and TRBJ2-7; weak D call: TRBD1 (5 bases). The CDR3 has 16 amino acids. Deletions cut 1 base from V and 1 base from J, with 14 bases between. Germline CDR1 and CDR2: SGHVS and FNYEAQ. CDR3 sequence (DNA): TGTGCCAGCAGCTTAGGGGGCGAGTCCCTATCCTACGAGCAGTACCTC. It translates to CASSLGGESLSYEQYL.

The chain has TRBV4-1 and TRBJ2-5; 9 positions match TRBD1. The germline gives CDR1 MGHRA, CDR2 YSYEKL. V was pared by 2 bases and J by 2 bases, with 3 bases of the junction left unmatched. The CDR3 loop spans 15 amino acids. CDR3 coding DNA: TGCGCCAGCAGCCAATTCGGACAGGGGCAAGAGACCCAGTACTTC. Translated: CASSQFGQGQETQYF.

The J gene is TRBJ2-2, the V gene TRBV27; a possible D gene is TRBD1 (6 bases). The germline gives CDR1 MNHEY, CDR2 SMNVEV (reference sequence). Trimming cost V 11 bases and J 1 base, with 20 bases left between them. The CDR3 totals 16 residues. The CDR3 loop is CAGPDRTDENTGELFF. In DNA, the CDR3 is TGTGCCGGTCCAGATCGGACAGACGAGAACACCGGGGAGCTGTTTTTT.

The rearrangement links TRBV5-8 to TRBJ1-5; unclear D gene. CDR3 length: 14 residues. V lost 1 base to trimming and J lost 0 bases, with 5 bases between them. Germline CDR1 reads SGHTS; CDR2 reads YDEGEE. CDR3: CASSLTDSNQPQHF. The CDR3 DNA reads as TGTGCCAGCAGCTTGACAGATAGCAATCAGCCCCAGCATTTT.

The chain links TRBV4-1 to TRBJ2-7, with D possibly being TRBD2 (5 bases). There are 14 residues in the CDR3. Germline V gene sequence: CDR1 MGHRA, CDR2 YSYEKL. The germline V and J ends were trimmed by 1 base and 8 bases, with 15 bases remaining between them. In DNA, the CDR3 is TGCGCCAGCAGCCAAGTTTACGGGTGGGAGCAGCAGTACTTC. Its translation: CASSQVYGWEQQYF.

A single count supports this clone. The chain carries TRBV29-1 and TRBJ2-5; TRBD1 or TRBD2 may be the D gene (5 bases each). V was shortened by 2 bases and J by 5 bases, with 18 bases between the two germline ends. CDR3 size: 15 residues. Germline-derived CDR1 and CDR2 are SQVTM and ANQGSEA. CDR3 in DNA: TGCAGCGTTGAACCCGGGCCCGAAGGGGAGGAGACCCAGTACTTC. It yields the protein CSVEPGPEGEETQYF.

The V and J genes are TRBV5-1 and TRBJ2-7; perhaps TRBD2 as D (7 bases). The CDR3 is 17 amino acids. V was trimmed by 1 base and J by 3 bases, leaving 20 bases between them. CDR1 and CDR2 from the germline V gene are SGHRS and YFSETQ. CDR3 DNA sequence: TGCGCCAGCAGCTTGTGGGGGCGGGAGTTTAGCGGCTACGAGCAGTACTTC. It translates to CASSLWGREFSGYEQYF.

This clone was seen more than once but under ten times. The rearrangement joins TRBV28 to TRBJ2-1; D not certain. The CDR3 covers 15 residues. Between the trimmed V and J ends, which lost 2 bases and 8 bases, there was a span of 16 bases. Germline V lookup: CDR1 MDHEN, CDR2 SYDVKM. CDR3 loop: CASSLDASHIDEQFF. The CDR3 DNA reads TGTGCCAGCAGTTTAGACGCTAGTCATATCGATGAGCAGTTCTTC.

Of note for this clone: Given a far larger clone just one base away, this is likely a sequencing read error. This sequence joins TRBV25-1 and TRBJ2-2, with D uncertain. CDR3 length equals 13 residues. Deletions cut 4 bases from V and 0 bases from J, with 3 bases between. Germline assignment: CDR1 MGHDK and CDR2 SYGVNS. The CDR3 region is CASSAANTGELFF. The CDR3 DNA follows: TGTGCCAGCAGTGCCGCGAACACCGGGGAGCTGTTTTTT.

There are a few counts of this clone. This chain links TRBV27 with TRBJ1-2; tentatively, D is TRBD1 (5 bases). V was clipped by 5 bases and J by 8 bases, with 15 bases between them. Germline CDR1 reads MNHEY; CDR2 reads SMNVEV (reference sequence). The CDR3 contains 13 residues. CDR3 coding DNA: TGTGCCAGCAGTCCGTGGACGGGGCAGGGCTACACCTTC. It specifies CASSPWTGQGYTF.

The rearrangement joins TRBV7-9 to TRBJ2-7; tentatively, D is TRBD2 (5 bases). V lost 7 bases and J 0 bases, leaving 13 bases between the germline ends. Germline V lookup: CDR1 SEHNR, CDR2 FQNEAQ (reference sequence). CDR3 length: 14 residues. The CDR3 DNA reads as TGTGCCAGCATCATGGAGGCACACTCCTACGAGCAGTACTTC. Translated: CASIMEAHSYEQYF.

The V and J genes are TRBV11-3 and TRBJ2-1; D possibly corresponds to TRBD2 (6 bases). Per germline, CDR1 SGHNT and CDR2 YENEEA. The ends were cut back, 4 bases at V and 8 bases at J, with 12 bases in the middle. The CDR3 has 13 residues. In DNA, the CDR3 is TGTGCCAGCAGCTCCCGGGAGAATTATGAGCAGTTCTTC. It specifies CASSSRENYEQFF.

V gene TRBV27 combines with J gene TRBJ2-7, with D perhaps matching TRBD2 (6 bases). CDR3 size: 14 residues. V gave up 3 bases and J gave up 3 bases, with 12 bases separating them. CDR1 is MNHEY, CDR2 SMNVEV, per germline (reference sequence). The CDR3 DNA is TGTGCCAGCAGTTTTGCGGGACCCCACTACGAGCAGTACTTC. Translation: CASSFAGPHYEQYF.

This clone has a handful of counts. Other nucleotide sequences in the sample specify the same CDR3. DNA of the CDR3: TGTGCCAGCAGTTTTACAGGGTCCTACGAGCAGTACTTC. Amino acids: CASSFTGSYEQYF. The J gene is TRBJ2-7, the V gene TRBV27, with D possibly matching TRBD1 (6 bases). The CDR3 extends over 13 amino acids. V was pared by 3 bases and J by 1 base, with 7 bases between. Germline V gene sequence: CDR1 MNHEY, CDR2 SMNVEV (reference sequence).

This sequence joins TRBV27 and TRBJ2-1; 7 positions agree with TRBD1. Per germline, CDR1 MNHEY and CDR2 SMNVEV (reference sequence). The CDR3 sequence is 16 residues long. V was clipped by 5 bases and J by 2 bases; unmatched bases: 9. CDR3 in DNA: TGTGCCAGCAGTCCCCAGGGGGATGGTACCTACAATGAGCAGTTCTTC. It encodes CASSPQGDGTYNEQFF.